This TCR beta chain was recovered during a study of regulatory T cells in long-lasting Graves disease. Study-level results: Persistent disease preferred TRBV28, TRBJ1-2 and TRBJ2-5; new disease, TRBV20-1 and TRBJ2-1.

This CDR3 is 14 amino acids long. The V gene's germline CDR1 is MDHEN and CDR2 SYDVKM. Trimming pared 6 bases from V and 5 bases from J, leaving 15 bases between. Arm-PCR with iRepertoire HTBI primers amplified the CDR3 regions for these TCR beta libraries. One entry per CDR3 protein, called by TCRdb with MiXCR from the multiplex PCR reads. The table lists 550,000 to 600,000 distinct CDR3 sequences, 15% to 20% of them singletons. Time point here: newly diagnosed GD, antithyroid drugs for less than 3 months. RNA from PBMCs was the source of the TCR library. Note on this clonotype: Antigen unknown.

In addition, the sample was reused for a study of T cells in Graves' hyperthyroidism and ophthalmopathy. This second study says: When the TCR CDR3 underwent first-round RT-PCR, the HTBI primer set was used.

This TCR came from a man between 18 and 29 years old with Graves disease. The V gene is TRBV28, the J gene TRBJ2-3, with D perhaps TRBD2 (6 bases). This material consisted of peripheral blood mononuclear cells (PBMCs), taken at new diagnosis, from a patient treated with antithyroid drugs. CDR3 nucleotides: TGTGCCAGCAGACCTTGGCGGGGCCGAGATACGCAGTATTTT. This translates into CASRPWRGRDTQYF. The whole variable domain, remainder taken from reference TRBV28 and TRBJ2-3, is DVKVTQSSRYLVKRTGEKVFLECVQDMDHENMFWYRQDPGLGLRLIYFSYDVKMKEKGDIPEGYSVSREKKERFSLILESASTNQTSMYLCASRPWRGRDTQYFGPGTRLTVL.